A selection of T cell receptor beta chains follows, all from one sample in a study of STAT3 mutations in large granular lymphocyte leukemia. Clones were read by immunoSEQ multiplex PCR, and TCRdb kept only the in-frame ones, dropping some. This table has 30,000 to 45,000 clones, about 88% appearing once. Sequencing was carried out using PBMCs. Receptors were obtained from a human donor with T large granular lymphocyte leukemia. Some clones in this sample may be carry-over from other donors' samples. CDR3s include the opening cysteine and the closing phenylalanine or tryptophan. D genes are given only for firm matches. Only some rows state a clone size, as once, few, many or a class for expanded clones.

>12|once|TRBV6-6|TRBJ1-1|NA
CASIAEELRAFF
TGTGCCAGCATCGCGGAGGAGCTTCGAGCTTTCTTT
>13|NA|TRBV7-2|TRBJ2-5|NA
CASSYQDQETQYF
TGTGCCAGCAGCTATCAGGACCAAGAGACCCAGTACTTC
>14|NA|TRBV5-6|TRBJ1-2|TRBD1
CASSKTGQGGGYTF
TGTGCCAGCAGCAAGACCGGACAGGGGGGCGGCTACACCTTC
>19|NA|TRBV28|TRBJ2-2|TRBD2
CASSLPPGRGGENTGELFF
TGTGCCAGCAGCTTACCCCCAGGGCGGGGGGGCGAGAACACCGGGGAGCTGTTTTTT
>17|NA|TRBV5-4|TRBJ2-3|NA
CASSLPGLPSATDTQYF
TGTGCCAGCAGCTTGCCCGGACTGCCCTCGGCCACAGATACGCAGTATTTT
>13|NA|TRBV19|TRBJ1-2|NA
CASSIAGAGGYTF
TGTGCCAGTAGTATTGCTGGGGCTGGGGGCTACACCTTC
>14|NA|TRBV5-4|TRBJ1-1|NA
CASSLRTQNTEAFF
TGTGCCAGCAGCTTGAGGACACAGAACACTGAAGCTTTCTTT
>13|NA|TRBV4-1|TRBJ2-5|NA
CASSQPLGETQYF
TGCGCCAGCAGCCAACCCCTCGGAGAGACCCAGTACTTC
>15|NA|TRBV6-5|TRBJ1-2|NA
CASSYKGDPTYGYTF
TGTGCCAGCAGTTACAAGGGGGACCCTACCTATGGCTACACCTTC
>14|NA|TRBV2|TRBJ1-2|NA
CASSESAGTYGYTF
TGTGCCAGCAGTGAAAGCGCAGGGACCTATGGCTACACCTTC
>14|NA|TRBV7-2|TRBJ1-5|NA
CASSLVPDRQPQHF
TGTGCCAGCAGCTTAGTTCCTGACAGGCAGCCCCAGCATTTT
>15|NA|TRBV6-6|TRBJ1-4|NA
CASRGQGSPNEKLFF
TGTGCCAGCAGAGGGCAGGGAAGCCCTAATGAAAAACTGTTTTTT
>17|once|TRBV5-6|TRBJ2-7|TRBD2
CASSPYRTSGGVREQYF
TGTGCCAGCAGCCCCTACCGGACTAGCGGGGGGGTGCGCGAGCAGTACTTC
>15|NA|TRBV5-1|TRBJ2-1|TRBD2
CASGTSGGVFNEQFF
TGCGCCAGCGGAACTAGCGGGGGGGTATTCAATGAGCAGTTCTTC
>14|once|TRBV19|TRBJ2-5|NA
CASKLPAYQETQYF
TGTGCCAGTAAACTCCCCGCGTACCAAGAGACCCAGTACTTC
>14|NA|TRBV4-2|TRBJ1-2|NA
CASSQDVGSHGYTF
TGTGCCAGCAGCCAAGATGTAGGTTCTCATGGCTACACCTTC
>16|few|TRBV10-2|TRBJ2-7|NA
CASSESYRQYFYEQYF
TGCGCCAGCAGTGAGTCGTATAGGCAGTACTTCTACGAGCAGTACTTC
>12|NA|TRBV19|TRBJ2-3|NA
CASSWSGDTQYF
TGTGCCAGTAGTTGGAGCGGAGATACGCAGTATTTT
>15|NA|TRBV6-5|TRBJ1-2|NA
CASSQPGRLSVGYTF
TGTGCCAGCAGTCAACCGGGACGGCTCTCGGTGGGCTACACCTTC
>13|NA|TRBV10-2|TRBJ2-7|TRBD2
CASLGLLSYEQYF
TGCGCCAGCCTGGGACTACTCTCCTACGAGCAGTACTTC
>15|NA|TRBV5-1|TRBJ2-2|NA
CASSPGTGIVGELFF
TGCGCCAGCAGTCCCGGGACTGGCATCGTCGGGGAGCTGTTTTTT
>17|NA|TRBV27|TRBJ1-2|NA
CASSLSLDSLFTYGYTF
TGTGCCAGCAGTTTATCCCTAGACTCTTTGTTCACCTATGGCTACACCTTC
>15|NA|TRBV19|TRBJ1-5|TRBD1
CASSDRDSYNQPQHF
TGTGCCAGTTCCGACCGGGACAGCTATAATCAGCCCCAGCATTTT
>11|NA|TRBV20-1|TRBJ2-5|NA
CSASTQETQYF
TGCAGTGCTAGCACACAAGAGACCCAGTACTTC
>15|NA|TRBV2|TRBJ1-5|TRBD1
CASSGGTGLNQPQHF
TGTGCCAGCAGTGGCGGGACAGGGCTAAACCAGCCCCAGCATTTT
>16|NA|TRBV27|TRBJ1-1|TRBD1
CASSPGWGQMNTEAFF
TGTGCCAGCAGTCCCGGGTGGGGACAGATGAACACTGAAGCTTTCTTT
>15|once|TRBV5-1|TRBJ1-2|NA
CASSLGDGGSDGYTF
TGCGCCAGCAGCTTGGGGGACGGCGGCTCGGATGGCTACACCTTC
>15|NA|TRBV11-2|TRBJ2-5|NA
CASSPRETLQETQYF
TGTGCCAGCAGCCCCCGGGAGACCCTCCAAGAGACCCAGTACTTC
>14|NA|TRBV27|TRBJ2-7|NA
CASSLGVGADEQYF
TGTGCCAGCAGTCTAGGGGTGGGGGCCGACGAGCAGTACTTC
>16|once|TRBV5-6|TRBJ2-2|TRBD2
CASTRSGGADTGELFF
TGTGCCAGCACCAGAAGCGGGGGGGCGGACACCGGGGAGCTGTTTTTT
>13|NA|TRBV10-3|TRBJ1-1|NA
CATYPGANTEAFF
TGTGCCACCTACCCAGGGGCGAACACTGAAGCTTTCTTT
>15|NA|TRBV11-2|TRBJ2-3|NA
CASSHTREVSDTQYF
TGTGCCAGCAGCCATACGAGAGAAGTCTCAGATACGCAGTATTTT
>13|once|TRBV5-4|TRBJ2-5|NA
CASSLGRGETQYF
TGTGCCAGCAGCTTGGGCCGCGGAGAGACCCAGTACTTC
>17|NA|TRBV29-1|TRBJ2-6|TRBD1
CSVGGTGSASGANVLTF
TGCAGCGTTGGGGGGACAGGGTCCGCATCTGGGGCCAACGTCCTGACTTTC
>14|NA|TRBV5-6|TRBJ2-7|NA
CASSLGVSSYEQYF
TGTGCCAGCAGCTTGGGTGTGAGCTCCTACGAGCAGTACTTC
>16|once|TRBV28|TRBJ1-6|NA
CASSPEQGSFNSPLHF
TGTGCCAGCAGTCCGGAACAGGGATCCTTTAATTCACCCCTCCACTTT
>16|NA|TRBV18|TRBJ1-6|TRBD1
CASSIVETGGDSPLHF
TGTGCCAGCTCAATCGTGGAAACAGGGGGCGATTCACCCCTCCACTTT
>14|NA|TRBV12-5|TRBJ2-2|NA
CASGLGGETGELFF
TGTGCTAGTGGTTTGGGGGGTGAAACCGGGGAGCTGTTTTTT
>15|NA|TRBV4-2|TRBJ2-7|NA
CASSQDGQGRDEQYF
TGTGCCAGCAGCCAAGATGGGCAGGGACGGGACGAGCAGTACTTC
>18|once|TRBV4-2|TRBJ2-3|NA
CASSQEAEGARGTDTQYF
TGTGCCAGCAGCCAAGAGGCCGAGGGTGCTAGGGGCACAGATACGCAGTATTTT
>13|NA|TRBV14|TRBJ1-5|NA
CASSRQGFSPQHF
TGTGCCAGCAGCCGCCAGGGTTTTTCGCCCCAGCATTTT
>13|NA|TRBV6-5|TRBJ1-1|NA
CASSPRGYTEAFF
TGTGCCAGCAGCCCCAGGGGCTACACTGAAGCTTTCTTT
>15|once|TRBV5-1|TRBJ2-5|TRBD1
CASSLWTGEQETQYF
TGCGCCAGCAGCTTGTGGACAGGGGAGCAAGAGACCCAGTACTTC
>12|NA|TRBV11-2|TRBJ1-2|NA
CASSLQRYGYTF
TGTGCCAGCAGCTTACAGCGGTATGGCTACACCTTC
>16|NA|TRBV5-4|TRBJ2-1|TRBD2
CASSLKGAGGNNEQFF
TGTGCCAGCAGCTTAAAAGGAGCGGGGGGAAACAATGAGCAGTTCTTC
>12|NA|TRBV5-4|TRBJ2-3|NA
CASRQSSDTQYF
TGTGCCAGCAGACAGTCTAGCGATACGCAGTATTTT
>14|NA|TRBV7-9|TRBJ2-7|NA
CASSTHRGAYEQYF
TGTGCCAGCAGCACACACCGGGGCGCCTACGAGCAGTACTTC
>16|NA|TRBV27|TRBJ2-5|NA
CASSPPATGSQETQYF
TGTGCCAGCAGTCCGCCCGCGACAGGAAGTCAAGAGACCCAGTACTTC
>14|NA|TRBV5-1|TRBJ2-2|NA
CASNRRANTGELFF
TGCGCCAGCAACAGACGAGCGAACACCGGGGAGCTGTTTTTT
>16|once|TRBV7-6|TRBJ1-5|NA
CASSLGAPLGNQPQHF
TGTGCCAGCAGCTTAGGAGCCCCTTTAGGGAATCAGCCCCAGCATTTT
>12|NA|TRBV7-9|TRBJ1-2|NA
CASSTLQQSYTF
TGTGCCAGCAGCACCCTTCAGCAATCCTACACCTTC
>13|once|TRBV28|TRBJ1-2|NA
CASSLGGNYGYTF
TGTGCCAGCAGTTTAGGGGGAAACTATGGCTACACCTTC
>15|NA|TRBV18|TRBJ1-4|NA
CASSPGALGGEKLFF
TGTGCCAGCTCGCCAGGGGCCCTAGGTGGTGAAAAACTGTTTTTT
>17|once|TRBV5-3|TRBJ1-5|NA
CARSSGRWVDSNQPQHF
TGTGCCAGAAGCTCGGGACGGTGGGTCGATAGCAATCAGCCCCAGCATTTT
>14|NA|TRBV7-2|TRBJ1-4|NA
CASSLGQGREKLFF
TGTGCCAGCAGCTTAGGTCAGGGAAGGGAAAAACTGTTTTTT
>16|NA|TRBV5-4|TRBJ2-6|NA
CASSWSRGSGANVLTF
TGTGCCAGCAGCTGGAGTCGGGGCTCTGGGGCCAACGTCCTGACTTTC
>12|NA|TRBV6-6|TRBJ1-2|NA
CASRRGDYGYTF
TGTGCCAGCAGGAGGGGGGACTATGGCTACACCTTC